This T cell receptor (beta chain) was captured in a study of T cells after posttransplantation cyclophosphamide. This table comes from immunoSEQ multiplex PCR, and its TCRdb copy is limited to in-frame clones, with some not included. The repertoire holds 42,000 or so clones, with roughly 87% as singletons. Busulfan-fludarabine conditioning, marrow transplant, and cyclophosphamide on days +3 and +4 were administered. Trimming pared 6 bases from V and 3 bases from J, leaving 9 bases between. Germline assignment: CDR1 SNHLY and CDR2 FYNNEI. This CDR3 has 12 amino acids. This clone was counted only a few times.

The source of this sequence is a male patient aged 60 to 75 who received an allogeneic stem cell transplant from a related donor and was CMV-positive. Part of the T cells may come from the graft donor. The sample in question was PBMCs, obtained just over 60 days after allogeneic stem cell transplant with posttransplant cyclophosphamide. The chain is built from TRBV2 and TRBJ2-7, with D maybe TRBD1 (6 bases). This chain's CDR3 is CASRQDSYEQYF. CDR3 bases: TGTGCCAGCAGACAGGACAGCTACGAGCAGTACTTC.